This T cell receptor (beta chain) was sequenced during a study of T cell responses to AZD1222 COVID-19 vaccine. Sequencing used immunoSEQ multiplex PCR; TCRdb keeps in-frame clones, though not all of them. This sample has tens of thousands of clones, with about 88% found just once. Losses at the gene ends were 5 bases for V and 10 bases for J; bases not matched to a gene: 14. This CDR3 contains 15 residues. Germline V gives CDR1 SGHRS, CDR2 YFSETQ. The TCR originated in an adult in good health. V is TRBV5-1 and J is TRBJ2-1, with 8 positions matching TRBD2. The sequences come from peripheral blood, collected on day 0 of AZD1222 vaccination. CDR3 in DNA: TGCGCCAGCAGGACTTACGGACTAGCCCCGCGGGAGCAGTTCTTC. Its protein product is CASRTYGLAPREQFF.